The following is a T cell receptor beta chain sequence with its context. Its antigen remains unidentified. Clones were sequenced by immunoSEQ multiplex PCR, and TCRdb holds only the in-frame ones, with some missing. The table has roughly 87,000 clones, about 90% seen once; the top ten hold 8.4%. This sample stems from a study of OX40 agonist ivuxolimab in advanced cancers. Background on the study: Previous treatment with anti-PD-1, anti-PD-L1 or anti-CTLA-4 therapy was allowed; over 35% had received some.

Regarding the study as a whole: CD8+ T cells were the subset that, on average, had more expanded clones than CD4+.

Trimming left V 2 bases short and J 8 bases short, with 12 bases between. Germline CDR1 and CDR2: MDHEN and SYDVKM. This CDR3 comprises 13 residues. The TCR sequence derives from an adult with an advanced solid tumor such as melanoma, head and neck, liver or kidney cancer. The V gene is TRBV28, the J gene TRBJ1-2; D is unresolved. The sample was CD4+ or CD8+ T cells sorted from blood, taken in a trial of the OX40 agonist ivuxolimab. The CDR3: CASSLLGNQGYTF. As DNA, the CDR3 is TGTGCCAGCAGTTTACTGGGGAATCAAGGCTACACCTTC.